This TCR beta chain originates from a study of blood T cell repertoires in COVID-19. Trimming took off 3 bases at V and 7 bases at J, with 13 bases between the two ends. The CDR3 is 15 residues long. CDR1 is LGHNA and CDR2 is YNFKEQ in the germline V gene. Libraries were prepared by immunoSEQ multiplex PCR; TCRdb keeps only in-frame clonotypes and omits some of them. The table has 76,000 or so clones, around nine tenths seen once. Sequenced material: peripheral blood. The gene calls are TRBV4-2 and TRBJ1-6; the D gene is possibly TRBD1 (6 bases). The clonotype was recovered from a man aged 25-45 years with acute or convalescent COVID-19. The DNA of the CDR3 is TGTGCCAGCAGCCAGGAGACAGGCCCGAATTCACCCCTCCACTTT. It yields the protein CASSQETGPNSPLHF.